Reported below is one TCR beta chain. This clone's antigen is unknown. No base quality values were provided; no much bigger clone lies one nucleotide off. V lost 5 bases and J lost 5 bases; the stretch between them is 15 bases long. The germline V gene sets CDR1 to SNHLY and CDR2 to FYNNEI. There are 14 amino acids in the CDR3, from cysteine to phenylalanine inclusive. Here the CDR3 DNA is all that survives: 42 bases in frame from base 1. The data are from a study of blood T cell repertoires in COVID-19 (dated by TCRdb to about 2020). Describing the broader study: Samples from collaborators originated in the United States, Italy and Spain and spanned both the acute and convalescent phases of COVID-19. The prospective study material was composed of cDNA or gDNA derived from T cells, B-cell-depleted T cells, or PBMCs. Deeply sampled blood TCRbeta repertoires from subjects exposed to, actively infected with, or recovered from COVID-19 were included in the dataset. The repertoires were made available in a free public database intended to serve as a resource for research on the immune response to SARS-CoV-2. Samples came from the ongoing ImmuneRACE study (first 160 participants) plus 1,254 subjects from 6 global collaborators. Sample metadata almost always included a de-identified subject ID, COVID-19 status, age in years and sex. Where available, HLA class I and class II types were taken from metadata supplied by the sample provider and were not determined by assay-based typing.

The immunoSEQ Assay, a bias-controlled multiplex PCR, was used to amplify TCRbeta CDR3 regions from genomic DNA. On the study's bioinformatics: Within the assay, amplification of reference gene primers was used to estimate how many nucleated cells each sample contained. To quantify the absolute abundance of each unique TCRbeta CDR3 rearrangement, sequence reads were collapsed and filtered. Productive Simpson clonality was computed per sample as the square root of Simpson's diversity index over productive rearrangements. Sourced from immuneACCESS, this table was stored by TCRdb with only in-frame sequences that have V and J called. A share of the clones is absent; for the studies checked, an unresolved V gene accounts for under half, and the remainder has no known explanation. V, J and clone size derive from that table, while D and trimming were established from the DNA sequence. A total of 150,000 to 200,000 clones appear in this sample, about 89% of them only once. About 1.9% of the sample goes to the ten largest clones.

Overall results and qualifications from the work: The amount of clinical and demographic metadata varied by source and participant and was provided uncurated.

A second Seattle source provided samples from volunteer blood donors who had recovered from COVID-19. Each collaborating institution followed its own protocols to collect whole blood in K2EDTA tubes. For TCRbeta analysis, collaborators shipped samples in one of three forms: frozen whole blood, isolated PBMCs, or DNA extracted from either of those sample types. This TCR came from a man aged 18 to 29 who had recovered from COVID-19. The specimen sequenced was peripheral blood. The receptor chain draws on TRBV2 and TRBJ2-5, and perhaps TRBD2 as D gene, on 6 matching bases. Here the CDR3 is given as CASSLADGSETQYF. The sequenced DNA: TGTGCCAGCAGTTTAGCGGATGGGAGTGAGACCCAGTACTTC.